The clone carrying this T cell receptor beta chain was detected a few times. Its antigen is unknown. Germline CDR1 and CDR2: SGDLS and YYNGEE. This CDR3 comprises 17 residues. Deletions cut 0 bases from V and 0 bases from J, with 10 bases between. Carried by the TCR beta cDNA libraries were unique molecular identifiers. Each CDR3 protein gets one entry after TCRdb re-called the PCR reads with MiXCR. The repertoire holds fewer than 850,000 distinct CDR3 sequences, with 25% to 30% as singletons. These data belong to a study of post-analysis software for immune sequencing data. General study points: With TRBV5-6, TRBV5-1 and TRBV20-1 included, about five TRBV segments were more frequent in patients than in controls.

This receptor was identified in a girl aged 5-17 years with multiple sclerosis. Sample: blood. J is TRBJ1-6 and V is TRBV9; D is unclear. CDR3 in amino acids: CASSVAAGSSYNSPLHF. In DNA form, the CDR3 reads TGTGCCAGCAGCGTAGCAGCCGGAAGCTCCTATAATTCACCCCTCCACTTT. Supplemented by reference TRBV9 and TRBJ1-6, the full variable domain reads DSGVTQTPKHLITATGQRVTLRCSPRSGDLSVYWYQQSLDQGLQFLIQYYNGEERAKGNILERFSAQQFPDLHSELNLSSLELGDSALYFCASSVAAGSSYNSPLHFGNGTRLTVT.